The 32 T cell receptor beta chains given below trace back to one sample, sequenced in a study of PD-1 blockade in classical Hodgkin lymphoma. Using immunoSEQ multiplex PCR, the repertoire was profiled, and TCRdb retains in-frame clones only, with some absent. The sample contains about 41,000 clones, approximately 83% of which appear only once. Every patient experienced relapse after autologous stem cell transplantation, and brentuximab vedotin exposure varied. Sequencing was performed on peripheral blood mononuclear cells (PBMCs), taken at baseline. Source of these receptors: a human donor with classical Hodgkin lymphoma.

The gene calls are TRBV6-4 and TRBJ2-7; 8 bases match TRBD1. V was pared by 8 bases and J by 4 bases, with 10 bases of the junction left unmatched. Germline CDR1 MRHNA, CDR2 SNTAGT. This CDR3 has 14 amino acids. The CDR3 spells CASYIRTGLYEQYF. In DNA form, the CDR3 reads TGTGCCAGCTACATAAGGACAGGGTTGTACGAGCAGTACTTC.

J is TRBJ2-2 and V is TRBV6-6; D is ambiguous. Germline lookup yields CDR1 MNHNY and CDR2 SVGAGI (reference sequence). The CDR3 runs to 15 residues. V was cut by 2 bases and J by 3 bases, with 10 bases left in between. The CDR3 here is CASSYARVYTGELFF. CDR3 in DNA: TGTGCCAGCAGTTACGCCCGGGTTTACACCGGGGAGCTGTTTTTT.

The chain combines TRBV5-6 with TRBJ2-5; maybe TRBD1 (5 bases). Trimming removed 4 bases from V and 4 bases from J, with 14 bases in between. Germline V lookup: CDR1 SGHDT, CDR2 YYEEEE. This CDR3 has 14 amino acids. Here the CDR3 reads CASSRTTNLETQYF. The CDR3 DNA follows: TGTGCCAGCAGCCGGACAACCAACCTAGAGACCCAGTACTTC. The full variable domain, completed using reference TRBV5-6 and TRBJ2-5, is DAGVTQSPTHLIKTRGQQVTLRCSPKSGHDTVSWYQQALGQGPQFIFQYYEEEERQRGNFPDRFSGHQFPNYSSELNVNALLLGDSALYLCASSRTTNLETQYFGPGTRLLVL.

The CDR3 DNA is TGTGCCAGCAGTTACTCGATGGGGACAGGCCGGGAAGCTTTCTTT. Its translation is CASSYSMGTGREAFF. V is TRBV6-5 and J is TRBJ1-1, with 8 bases identical to TRBD1. This CDR3 spans 15 amino acids. The V gene's germline CDR1 is MNHEY and CDR2 SVGAGI. V dropped 0 bases and J dropped 8; count of bases not matched to a gene: 8.

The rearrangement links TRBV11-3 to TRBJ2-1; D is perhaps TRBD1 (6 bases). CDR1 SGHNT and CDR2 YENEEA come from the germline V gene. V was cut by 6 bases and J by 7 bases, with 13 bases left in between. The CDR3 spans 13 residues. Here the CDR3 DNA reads TGTGCCAGCAGAAGAAATCAGGGGAATGAGCAGTTCTTC. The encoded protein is CASRRNQGNEQFF. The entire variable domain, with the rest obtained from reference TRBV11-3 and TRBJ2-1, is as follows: EAGVVQSPRYKIIEKKQPVAFWCNPISGHNTLYWYLQNLGQGPELLIRYENEEAVDDSQLPKDRFSAERLKGVDSTLKIQPAELGDSAVYLCASRRNQGNEQFFGPGTRLTVL.

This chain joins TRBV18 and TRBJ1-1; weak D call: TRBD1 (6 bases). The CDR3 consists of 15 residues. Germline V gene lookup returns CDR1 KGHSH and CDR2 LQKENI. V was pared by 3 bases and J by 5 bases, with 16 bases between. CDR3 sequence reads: CASSPSNRDTTEAFF. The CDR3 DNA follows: TGTGCCAGCTCACCTAGTAACCGGGACACAACTGAAGCTTTCTTT.

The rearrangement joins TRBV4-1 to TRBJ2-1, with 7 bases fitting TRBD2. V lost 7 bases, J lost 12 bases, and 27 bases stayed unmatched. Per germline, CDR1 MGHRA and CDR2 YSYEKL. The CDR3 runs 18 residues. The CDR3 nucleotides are TGCGCCAGCACCATAATGGCTAGCGGACTTTTGGCAACTCAAGGGCAGTTCTTC. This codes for CASTIMASGLLATQGQFF.

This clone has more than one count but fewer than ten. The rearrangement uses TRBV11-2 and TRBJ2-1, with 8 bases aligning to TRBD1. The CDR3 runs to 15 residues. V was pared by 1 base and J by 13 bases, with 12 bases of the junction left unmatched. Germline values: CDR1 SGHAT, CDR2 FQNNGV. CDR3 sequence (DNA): TGTGCCAGCAGCTTAGGCCCAGGGGGCCTTTATGGACAGTTCTTC. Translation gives CASSLGPGGLYGQFF. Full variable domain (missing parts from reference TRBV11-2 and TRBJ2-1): EAGVAQSPRYKIIEKRQSVAFWCNPISGHATLYWYQQILGQGPKLLIQFQNNGVVDDSQLPKDRFSAERLKGVDSTLKIQPAKLEDSAVYLCASSLGPGGLYGQFFGPGTRLTVL.

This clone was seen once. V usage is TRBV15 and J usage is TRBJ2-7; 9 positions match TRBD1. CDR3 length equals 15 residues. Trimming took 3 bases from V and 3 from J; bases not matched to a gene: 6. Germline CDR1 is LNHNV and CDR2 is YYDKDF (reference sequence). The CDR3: CATSRGAGQGYEQYF. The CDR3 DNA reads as TGTGCCACCAGCAGGGGGGCGGGACAGGGCTACGAGCAGTACTTC.

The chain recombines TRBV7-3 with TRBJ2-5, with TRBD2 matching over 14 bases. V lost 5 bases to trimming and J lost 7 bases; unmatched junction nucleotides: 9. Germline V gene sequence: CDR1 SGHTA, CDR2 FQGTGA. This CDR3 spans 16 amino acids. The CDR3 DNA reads TGTGCCAGCAGCCATGGGACTAGCGGGAGTGAGGGGACCCAGTACTTC. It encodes CASSHGTSGSEGTQYF.

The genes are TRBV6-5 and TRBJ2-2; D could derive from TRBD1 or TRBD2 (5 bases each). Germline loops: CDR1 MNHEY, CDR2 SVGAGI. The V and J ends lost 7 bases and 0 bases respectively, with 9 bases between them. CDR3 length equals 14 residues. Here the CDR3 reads CASTGTTNTGELFF. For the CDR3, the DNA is TGTGCCAGCACCGGGACGACGAACACCGGGGAGCTGTTTTTT.

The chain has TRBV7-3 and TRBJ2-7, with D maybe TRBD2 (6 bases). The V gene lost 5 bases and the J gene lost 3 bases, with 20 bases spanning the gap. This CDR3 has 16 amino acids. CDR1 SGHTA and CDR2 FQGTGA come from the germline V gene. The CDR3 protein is CASSLVGGIALYEQYF. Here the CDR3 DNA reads TGTGCCAGCAGCCTAGTGGGCGGGATCGCCCTCTACGAGCAGTACTTC.

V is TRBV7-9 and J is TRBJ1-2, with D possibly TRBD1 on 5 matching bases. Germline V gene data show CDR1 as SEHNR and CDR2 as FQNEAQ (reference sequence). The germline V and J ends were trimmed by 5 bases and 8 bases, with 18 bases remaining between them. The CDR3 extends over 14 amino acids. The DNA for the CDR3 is TGTGCCAGCAGCCCCTGGGGCGGCACCGACGGCTACACCTTC. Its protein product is CASSPWGGTDGYTF.

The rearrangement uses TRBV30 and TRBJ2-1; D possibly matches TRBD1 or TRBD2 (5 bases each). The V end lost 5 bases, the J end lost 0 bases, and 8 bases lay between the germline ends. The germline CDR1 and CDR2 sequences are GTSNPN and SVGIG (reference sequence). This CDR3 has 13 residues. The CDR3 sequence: CAWERGSYNEQFF. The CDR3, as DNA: TGTGCCTGGGAGAGGGGCTCCTACAATGAGCAGTTCTTC.

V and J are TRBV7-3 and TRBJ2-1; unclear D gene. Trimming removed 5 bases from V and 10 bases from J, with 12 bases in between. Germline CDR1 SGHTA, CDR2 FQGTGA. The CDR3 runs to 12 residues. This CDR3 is CASSQVQTEQFF. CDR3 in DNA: TGTGCCAGCAGCCAGGTCCAGACCGAGCAGTTCTTC.

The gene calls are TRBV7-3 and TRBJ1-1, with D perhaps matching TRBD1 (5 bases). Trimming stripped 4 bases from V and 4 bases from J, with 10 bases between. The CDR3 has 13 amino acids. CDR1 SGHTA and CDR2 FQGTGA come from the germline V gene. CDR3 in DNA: TGTGCCAGCAGCTCCCGGGGCGGCACTGAAGCTTTCTTT. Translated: CASSSRGGTEAFF.

The CDR3 bases are TGTGCCAGCAGGTCAGGGACTGGGTCCTACGAGCAGTACTTC. Protein: CASRSGTGSYEQYF. The chain carries TRBV7-9 and TRBJ2-7; D possibly corresponds to TRBD2 (6 bases). V shed 6 bases and J shed 1 base, with 13 bases lying between them. Germline V gene sequence: CDR1 SEHNR, CDR2 FQNEAQ (reference sequence). The CDR3 extends over 14 amino acids.

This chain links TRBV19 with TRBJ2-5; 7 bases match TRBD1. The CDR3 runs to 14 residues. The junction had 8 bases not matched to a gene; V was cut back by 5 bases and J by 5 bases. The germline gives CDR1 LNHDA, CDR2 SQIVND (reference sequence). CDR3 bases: TGTGCCAGTAGTGTGCGACAGGGTCTGGAGACCCAGTACTTC. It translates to CASSVRQGLETQYF.

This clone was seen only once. CDR3 coding DNA: TGTGCCAGCAGTGAAATCAGGGATTGGAATGAGCAGTTCTTC. This sequence encodes CASSEIRDWNEQFF. The gene calls are TRBV2 and TRBJ2-1; D may be TRBD1 (5 bases). The germline V gene has CDR1 SNHLY and CDR2 FYNNEI. This CDR3 region has 14 residues. Trimming removed 2 bases at V and 7 bases at J, with 12 bases between.

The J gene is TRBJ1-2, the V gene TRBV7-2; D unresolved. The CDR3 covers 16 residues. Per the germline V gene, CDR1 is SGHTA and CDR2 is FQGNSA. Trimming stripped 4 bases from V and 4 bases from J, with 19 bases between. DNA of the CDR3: TGTGCCAGCAGCTCTAGATCGGCGTCACGGGGCTATGGCTACACCTTC. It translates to CASSSRSASRGYGYTF.

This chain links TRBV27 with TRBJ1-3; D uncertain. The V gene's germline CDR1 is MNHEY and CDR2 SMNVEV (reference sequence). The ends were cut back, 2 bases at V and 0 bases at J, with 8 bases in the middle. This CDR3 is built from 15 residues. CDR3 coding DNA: TGTGCCAGCAGTTTAAGCTGGATCTCTGGAAACACCATATATTTT. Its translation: CASSLSWISGNTIYF.

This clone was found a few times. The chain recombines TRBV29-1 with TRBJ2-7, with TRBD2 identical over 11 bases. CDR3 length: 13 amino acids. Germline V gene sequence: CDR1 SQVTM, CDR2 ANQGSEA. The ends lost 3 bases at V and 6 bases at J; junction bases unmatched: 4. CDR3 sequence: CSVDRLAGGEQYF. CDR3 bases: TGCAGCGTTGATAGGCTAGCGGGAGGCGAGCAGTACTTC.

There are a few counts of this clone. CDR3 amino acids: CASSQLLGINLGGAFF. CDR3 DNA: TGCGCCAGCAGCCAACTATTAGGCATCAACCTCGGGGGAGCTTTCTTT. This chain connects TRBV4-1 to TRBJ1-1; weak D call: TRBD1 (5 bases). Trimming left V 2 bases short and J 10 bases short, with 23 bases between. CDR1 is MGHRA and CDR2 is YSYEKL in the germline V gene. CDR3 size: 16 residues.

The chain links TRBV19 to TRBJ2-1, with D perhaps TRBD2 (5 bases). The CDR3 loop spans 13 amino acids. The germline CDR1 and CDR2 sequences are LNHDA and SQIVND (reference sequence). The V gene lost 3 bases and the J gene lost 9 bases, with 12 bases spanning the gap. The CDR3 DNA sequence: TGTGCCAGTAGTATTAGGGAGTTAAGTGAGCAGTTCTTC. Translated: CASSIRELSEQFF.

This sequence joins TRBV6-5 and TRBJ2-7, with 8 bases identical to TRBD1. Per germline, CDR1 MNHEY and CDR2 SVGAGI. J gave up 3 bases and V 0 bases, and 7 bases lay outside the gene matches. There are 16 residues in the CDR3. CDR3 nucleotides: TGTGCCAGCAGTTACTCACCAGGGGGCGAGTTCTACGAGCAGTACTTC. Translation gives CASSYSPGGEFYEQYF.

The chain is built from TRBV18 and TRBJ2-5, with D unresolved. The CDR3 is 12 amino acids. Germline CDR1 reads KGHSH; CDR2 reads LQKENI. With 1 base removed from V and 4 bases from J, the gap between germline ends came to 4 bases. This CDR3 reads CASSPLGETQYF. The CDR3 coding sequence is TGTGCCAGCTCACCACTTGGAGAGACCCAGTACTTC.

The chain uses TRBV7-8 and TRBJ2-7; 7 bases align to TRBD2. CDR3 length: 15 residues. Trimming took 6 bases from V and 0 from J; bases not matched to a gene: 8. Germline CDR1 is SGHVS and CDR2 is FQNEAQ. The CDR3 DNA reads TGTGCCAGCAGTTTAAGCGGGGCGAGCTCCTACGAGCAGTACTTC. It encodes CASSLSGASSYEQYF.

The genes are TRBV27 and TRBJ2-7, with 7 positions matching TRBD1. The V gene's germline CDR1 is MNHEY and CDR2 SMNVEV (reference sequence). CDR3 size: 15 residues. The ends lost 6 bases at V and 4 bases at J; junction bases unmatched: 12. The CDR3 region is CASSLRQGREYEQYF. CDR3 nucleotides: TGTGCCAGCAGCCTAAGACAGGGTCGCGAGTACGAGCAGTACTTC.

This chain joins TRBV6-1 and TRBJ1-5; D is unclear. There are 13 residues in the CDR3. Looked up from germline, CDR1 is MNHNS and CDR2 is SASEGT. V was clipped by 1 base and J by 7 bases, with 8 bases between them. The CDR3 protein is CASSEGVGQPQHF. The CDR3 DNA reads TGTGCCAGCAGTGAAGGGGTAGGCCAGCCCCAGCATTTT.

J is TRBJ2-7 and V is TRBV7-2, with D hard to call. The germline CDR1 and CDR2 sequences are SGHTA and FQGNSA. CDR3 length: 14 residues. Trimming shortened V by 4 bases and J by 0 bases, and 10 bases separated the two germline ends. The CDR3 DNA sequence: TGTGCCAGCAGCTCTCTGACTGGCTCCTACGAGCAGTACTTC. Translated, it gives CASSSLTGSYEQYF.

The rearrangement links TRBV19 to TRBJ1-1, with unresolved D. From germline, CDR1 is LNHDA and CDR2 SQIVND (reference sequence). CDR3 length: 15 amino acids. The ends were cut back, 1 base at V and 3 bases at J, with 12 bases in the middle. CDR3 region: CASSIAGLSDTEAFF. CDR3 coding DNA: TGTGCCAGTAGTATAGCGGGCCTCTCCGACACTGAAGCTTTCTTT.

Written as DNA, the CDR3 is TGTGCCAGCAGCTCCCAGGGGGCGCTCACTGAAGCTTTCTTT. Amino acids: CASSSQGALTEAFF. The V gene is TRBV11-1, the J gene TRBJ1-1; 8 bases line up with TRBD1. Trimming at V came to 4 bases and at J to 4 bases, leaving 5 bases not matched to a gene. Germline assignment: CDR1 SGHAT and CDR2 FQDESV (reference sequence). This CDR3 region has 14 residues.